This T cell receptor (beta chain) was identified in a study of blood T cell repertoires in COVID-19. This clone was observed a few times. Patients at the Seattle site were enrolled during active infection and followed longitudinally. Only in-frame clones appear in the TCRdb table, and some are missing; sequencing was by immunoSEQ multiplex PCR. The table lists about 130,000 clones, about 89% of them singletons. CDR3 length: 15 amino acids. The V segment lost 7 bases and the J segment 1 base; nucleotides outside the gene matches: 7. CDR1 and CDR2 from the germline V gene are SGHTA and FQGNSA. The sequence came from a man in his sixties with COVID-19, enrolled during active disease. Sequences were obtained from peripheral blood. This chain uses TRBV7-2 with TRBJ1-1, with 9 bases lining up with TRBD1. CDR3 sequence reads: CASTRQGVRNTEAFF. As DNA, the CDR3 is TGTGCCAGCACCCGACAGGGGGTAAGGAACACTGAAGCTTTCTTT.